The rows below give T cell receptor beta chains drawn from one sample of a study of human T cells and chemical hapten exposure. Via MiXCR, TCRdb re-called the RACE reads, giving one row per CDR3 protein. Among more than 100,000 distinct CDR3 sequences listed, approximately 10% were seen once. Here the sequenced sample was whole blood, taken in connection with sensitization to the hapten diphenylcyclopropenone (DPC). These receptors all come from a woman aged 45 to 65 with alopecia areata. Some clones in this sample may be carry-over from other donors' samples. Each CDR3 is given with its conserved first and last residue. A D gene is named only where the DNA matches it firmly. The size of a clone is reported for some rows only, either as once, few or many, or as a class for expanded clones.

size: .; J: TRBJ2-3; V: TRBV7-9; D: .; DNA: TGTGCCAGCTCCCGGGACACAGCCCTCACAGATACGCAGTATTTT; CDR3: CASSRDTALTDTQYF
size: .; J: TRBJ1-4; V: TRBV4-2; D: TRBD1; DNA: TGTGCCAGCAGCCACCAAGATGAGGGACAGGGATGGGAAAAACTGTTTTTT; CDR3: CASSHQDEGQGWEKLFF
size: many; J: TRBJ2-5; V: TRBV29-1; D: .; DNA: TGCAGCCCCGGAGGCCCTAAAGAGACCCAGTACTTC; CDR3: CSPGGPKETQYF
size: many; J: TRBJ2-5; V: TRBV5-1; D: .; DNA: TGCGCCAGCAGCTTGGTAGCAGGGGAAGAGACCCAGTACTTC; CDR3: CASSLVAGEETQYF
size: few; J: TRBJ1-5; V: TRBV28; D: TRBD1; DNA: TGTGCCAGCAGTCAAGGGACAGCTAGCAATCAGCCCCAGCATTTT; CDR3: CASSQGTASNQPQHF
size: many; J: TRBJ2-3; V: TRBV7-8; D: TRBD2; DNA: TGTGCCACCGAGCGGGGGGCGACAGATACGCAGTATTTT; CDR3: CATERGATDTQYF
size: many; J: TRBJ2-1; V: TRBV20-1; D: TRBD1; DNA: TGCAGTGTTACGAAACACAGGGGGCAGTACAATGAGCAGTTCTTC; CDR3: CSVTKHRGQYNEQFF
size: few; J: TRBJ1-2; V: TRBV7-2; D: .; DNA: TGTGCCAGCAGCTTAGCAAGCTACTCCTATGGCTACACCTTC; CDR3: CASSLASYSYGYTF
size: few; J: TRBJ1-1; V: TRBV12-3/TRBV12-4; D: .; DNA: TGTGCCAGCAGGCTCAAGTTGAACACTGAAGCTTTCTTT; CDR3: CASRLKLNTEAFF
size: .; J: TRBJ2-3; V: TRBV29-1; D: .; DNA: TGCAGCGCGGGCGTGGATACGCAGTATTTT; CDR3: CSAGVDTQYF
size: few; J: TRBJ2-7; V: TRBV6-1; D: TRBD1; DNA: TGTGCCAGCAGTTCGGGACAGGGAATTTCTTACGAGCAGTACTTC; CDR3: CASSSGQGISYEQYF
size: many; J: TRBJ2-3; V: TRBV20-1; D: TRBD2; DNA: TGCAGTGCTAAGAGGACTAGCGGCACAGATACGCAGTATTTT; CDR3: CSAKRTSGTDTQYF
size: few; J: TRBJ2-3; V: TRBV29-1; D: .; DNA: TGCAGCCAGGATACGCAGTATTTT; CDR3: CSQDTQYF
size: .; J: TRBJ1-1; V: TRBV11-2; D: .; DNA: TGTGCCAGCAGCTTCCCAGTGAACACTGAAGCTTTCTTT; CDR3: CASSFPVNTEAFF
size: .; J: TRBJ1-3; V: TRBV28; D: .; DNA: TGTGCCAGCAGTCCCTTAGGGGGAAACACCATATATTTT; CDR3: CASSPLGGNTIYF
size: many; J: TRBJ2-7; V: TRBV7-6; D: .; DNA: TGTGCCAGCAGCCCGGCGGAGATGGAGCAGTACTTC; CDR3: CASSPAEMEQYF
size: many; J: TRBJ1-1; V: TRBV7-9; D: .; DNA: TGTGCCAGCAGCTTGTATAGGGTTGAAGCTTTCTTT; CDR3: CASSLYRVEAFF
size: many; J: TRBJ2-5; V: TRBV27; D: .; DNA: TGTGCCAGCAGTCCCTACCGGGCATCTCAAGAGACCCAGTACTTC; CDR3: CASSPYRASQETQYF
size: .; J: TRBJ2-7; V: TRBV6-2/TRBV6-3; D: .; DNA: TGTGCCAGCAGTTACCAGTTTAGAGAGAACGAGCAGTACTTC; CDR3: CASSYQFRENEQYF
size: few; J: TRBJ1-1; V: TRBV4-1; D: .; DNA: TGCGCCAGCAGCCAATCCGTCACAGTCGACACTGAAGCTTTCTTT; CDR3: CASSQSVTVDTEAFF
size: .; J: TRBJ1-1; V: TRBV24-1; D: .; DNA: TGTGCCACCAGTGATCGTCGAAGCCTACGGGAAGCTTTCTTT; CDR3: CATSDRRSLREAFF
size: .; J: TRBJ1-5; V: TRBV5-1; D: TRBD1; DNA: TGCGCCAGCAGCACAGGGGGAAGCAATCAGCCCCAGCATTTT; CDR3: CASSTGGSNQPQHF
size: .; J: TRBJ2-5; V: TRBV28; D: TRBD2; DNA: TGTGCCAGCACTTTTTCCAGCGGGAGAAGTGAGACCCAGTACTTC; CDR3: CASTFSSGRSETQYF
size: .; J: TRBJ2-7; V: TRBV27; D: .; DNA: TGTGCCAGCAGTTTATATCCCGGACAGACTAAAGAGCAGTACTTC; CDR3: CASSLYPGQTKEQYF
size: .; J: TRBJ2-1; V: TRBV28; D: TRBD2; DNA: TGTGCCAGCAGTTCATTAGCGGGGAACAGGGAGCAGTTCTTC; CDR3: CASSSLAGNREQFF
size: .; J: TRBJ2-3; V: TRBV6-1; D: TRBD2; DNA: TGTGCCAGCAGTGAATCCGGACTAGCGGGGTCGGATACGCAGTATTTT; CDR3: CASSESGLAGSDTQYF
size: many; J: TRBJ1-2; V: TRBV20-1; D: .; DNA: TGCAGTGCCCCCAAAGGGGAAGCAGCTAACTATGGCTACACCTTC; CDR3: CSAPKGEAANYGYTF
size: .; J: TRBJ1-6; V: TRBV20-1; D: .; DNA: TGCAGTGCAACTTGGGGACACTTGAACTCCTATAATTCACCCCTCCACTTT; CDR3: CSATWGHLNSYNSPLHF
size: many; J: TRBJ2-6; V: TRBV20-1; D: .; DNA: TGCAGTGCTGTCGCAGGCACTGGGGCCAACGTCCTGACTTTC; CDR3: CSAVAGTGANVLTF
size: .; J: TRBJ1-2; V: TRBV12-3/TRBV12-4; D: .; DNA: TGTGCCAGCAGTCGCACAGGACCATACTATGGCTACACCTTC; CDR3: CASSRTGPYYGYTF
size: many; J: TRBJ1-3; V: TRBV12-3/TRBV12-4; D: .; DNA: TGTGCCAGCAGTCCCGCGGGGACTGGAAACACCATATATTTT; CDR3: CASSPAGTGNTIYF
size: few; J: TRBJ2-7; V: TRBV12-3/TRBV12-4; D: .; DNA: TGTGCCAGCACCGGAGGGCTTTTCGAGCAGTACTTC; CDR3: CASTGGLFEQYF
size: many; J: TRBJ2-1; V: TRBV29-1; D: TRBD2; DNA: TGCAGCGTTGGGTCTAGCGGGAGAAGTTGGCAGTTCTTC; CDR3: CSVGSSGRSWQFF
size: many; J: TRBJ2-5; V: TRBV6-5; D: TRBD1; DNA: TGTGCCAGCAGTCCGGGACAGGGGACCCAAGAGACCCAGTACTTC; CDR3: CASSPGQGTQETQYF
size: few; J: TRBJ1-1; V: TRBV20-1; D: TRBD1; DNA: TGCAGTGCTAGTGGACAGGGGGACACTGAAGCTTTCTTT; CDR3: CSASGQGDTEAFF
size: many; J: TRBJ2-3; V: TRBV9; D: .; DNA: TGTGCCAGCAGCGTTCAGGGAGCCACAGATACGCAGTATTTT; CDR3: CASSVQGATDTQYF
size: .; J: TRBJ2-5; V: TRBV6-2/TRBV6-3; D: TRBD1; DNA: TGTGCCAGCAGCAACCCGACAGGGGTCGAAGAGACCCAGTACTTC; CDR3: CASSNPTGVEETQYF
size: many; J: TRBJ2-3; V: TRBV20-1; D: TRBD2; DNA: TGCAGTGCTAAGCGGGGGGGCTTTACAGATACGCAGTATTTT; CDR3: CSAKRGGFTDTQYF
size: many; J: TRBJ2-7; V: TRBV12-3/TRBV12-4; D: .; DNA: TGTGCCAGCAGTATTTACGGTGCCGAGCAGTACTTC; CDR3: CASSIYGAEQYF
size: few; J: TRBJ2-7; V: TRBV30; D: .; DNA: TGTGCTGTAAGCCGGGACCTATACGAGCAGTACTTC; CDR3: CAVSRDLYEQYF
size: .; J: TRBJ1-5; V: TRBV4-2; D: TRBD1; DNA: TGTGCCAGCAGCCGCCAGACAGGGGGAGATCAGCCCCAGCATTTT; CDR3: CASSRQTGGDQPQHF
size: many; J: TRBJ2-7; V: TRBV18; D: .; DNA: TGTGCCAGCTCACCAGACGACAGGGAGCAGTACTTC; CDR3: CASSPDDREQYF
size: few; J: TRBJ1-5; V: TRBV20-1; D: .; DNA: TGCAGTGCTAGAGGGTCCAACAATCAGCCCCAGCATTTT; CDR3: CSARGSNNQPQHF
size: .; J: TRBJ1-5; V: TRBV6-5; D: TRBD1; DNA: TGTGCCAGCAGCCCCACAGGGGTCCAGCCCCAGCATTTT; CDR3: CASSPTGVQPQHF
size: .; J: TRBJ1-3; V: TRBV5-1; D: .; DNA: TGCGCCAGCAGCTTGACAGGTCTGGGAAACACCATATATTTT; CDR3: CASSLTGLGNTIYF
size: .; J: TRBJ1-5; V: TRBV7-6; D: .; DNA: TGTGCCAGCAGTCCCGAGGGGGGCAATCAGCCCCAGCATTTT; CDR3: CASSPEGGNQPQHF
size: .; J: TRBJ2-5; V: TRBV5-1; D: TRBD2; DNA: TGCGCCAGCAGCACGGGACTAGCGGGGTTACAAGAGACCCAGTACTTC; CDR3: CASSTGLAGLQETQYF
size: .; J: TRBJ2-3; V: TRBV6-1; D: TRBD2; DNA: TGTGCCAGCAGTGAGGCAGGTAGCGGGAGGTTCGCAGATACGCAGTATTTT; CDR3: CASSEAGSGRFADTQYF
size: few; J: TRBJ1-1; V: TRBV6-1; D: TRBD1; DNA: TGTGCCAGCAGTGCCGAGGGGCGGGGCAGGGGGATGCCGTACGCTGAAGCTTTCTTT; CDR3: CASSAEGRGRGMPYAEAFF
size: .; J: TRBJ2-2; V: TRBV5-1; D: .; DNA: TGCGCCAGCAGCTTGAACCCGTGGGGCGGGGAGCTGTTTTTT; CDR3: CASSLNPWGGELFF